The 11 T cell receptor beta chains given below trace back to one sample, sequenced in a study of cytomegalovirus exposure and HLA in healthy donors. PCR involved 60 Vbeta and 13 Jbeta primers. The protocol was immunoSEQ multiplex PCR, while the TCRdb copy is restricted to in-frame clones and leaves out a portion. The listing contains around 78,000 clones. The sequenced material came from PBMCs. The receptor source for this set is a man younger than 30 in good health and CMV-seropositive.

The rearrangement uses TRBV29-1 and TRBJ2-2; 11 positions agree with TRBD1. With 6 bases clipped from V and 7 bases from J, the junction kept 7 bases outside the gene matches. The length of the CDR3 is 14 residues. Germline-derived CDR1 and CDR2 are SQVTM and ANQGSEA. The CDR3 coding sequence is TGCAGCGTCGGACAGGGGGCAGTGGACGGGGAGCTGTTTTTT. It is translated as CSVGQGAVDGELFF.

The genes are TRBV5-1 and TRBJ2-7, with a tentative D call TRBD1 (6 bases). V was cut by 1 base and J by 1 base, with 15 bases left in between. The germline V gene encodes CDR1 SGHRS and CDR2 YFSETQ. The CDR3 spans 16 residues. The CDR3 protein is CASSLSLRQASYEQYF. The CDR3 nucleotides are TGCGCCAGCAGCTTGAGCTTGCGACAGGCTTCCTACGAGCAGTACTTC.

The gene calls are TRBV30 and TRBJ2-3; tentatively, D is TRBD1 (6 bases). The V gene lost 5 bases and the J gene lost 0 bases, with 18 bases spanning the gap. Per the germline V gene, CDR1 is GTSNPN and CDR2 is SVGIG (reference sequence). The CDR3 is made up of 16 amino acids. CDR3 sequence: CAWGLSQGMSTDTQYF. As DNA, the CDR3 is TGTGCCTGGGGCCTAAGCCAGGGGATGAGCACAGATACGCAGTATTTT.

The chain couples TRBV6-1 to TRBJ2-6; no firm D call. The CDR3 covers 15 residues. Trimming left V 5 bases short and J 1 base short, with 9 bases between. The V gene's germline CDR1 is MNHNS and CDR2 SASEGT. The CDR3 here is CASSFTPSGANVLTF. The CDR3 coding sequence is TGTGCCAGCAGTTTTACTCCATCTGGGGCCAACGTCCTGACTTTC.

The chain is built from TRBV4-2 and TRBJ1-2, with no clear D. Trimming took 4 bases from V and 4 from J, leaving 13 bases between them. CDR3 length equals 14 residues. Looked up from germline, CDR1 is LGHNA and CDR2 is YNFKEQ. The CDR3 DNA is TGTGCCAGCAGCCCCTTTGGGCCCTCCTATGGCTACACCTTC. Its translation is CASSPFGPSYGYTF.

CDR3 coding DNA: TGTGCCAGCAGCCAAAGGGACAGGGGAACTTTCTTT. It encodes CASSQRDRGTFF. This chain uses TRBV5-4 with TRBJ1-1; 10 positions agree with TRBD1. Germline CDR1 and CDR2: SGHNT and YYREEE (reference sequence). The V gene end was trimmed by 4 bases and the J gene end by 12 bases; junction bases not matched to a gene: 6. CDR3 size: 12 residues.

The J gene is TRBJ2-7, the V gene TRBV19; 9 bases map to TRBD1. J gave up 5 bases and V 5 bases, and 10 bases lay outside the gene matches. The CDR3 runs to 15 residues. Germline CDR1 LNHDA, CDR2 SQIVND (reference sequence). CDR3 nucleotides: TGTGCCAGTAGTCCGCCGGGACAGGGTGCCCACGAGCAGTACTTC. Its protein is CASSPPGQGAHEQYF.

The chain has TRBV29-1 and TRBJ1-5, with TRBD1 identical over 7 bases. V dropped 6 bases and J dropped 1; count of bases not matched to a gene: 9. Germline CDR1 is SQVTM and CDR2 is ANQGSEA. There are 15 residues in the CDR3. The CDR3 sequence is CSVRLDRDSNQPQHF. CDR3 nucleotide sequence: TGCAGCGTCAGACTTGACAGGGACAGCAATCAGCCCCAGCATTTT.

CDR3 amino acids: CASKDKGRPQHF. DNA of the CDR3: TGTGCCAGTAAGGATAAGGGGCGGCCCCAGCATTTT. This sequence joins TRBV19 and TRBJ1-5; possible D gene TRBD1, 5 bases. V was shortened by 7 bases and J by 9 bases, with 13 bases between the two germline ends. CDR1 and CDR2 (germline): LNHDA, SQIVND (reference sequence). This CDR3 is 12 amino acids long.

The CDR3 DNA follows: TGCAGCGTTGACAGTCAGGGGGCAGGTGGCTACACCTTC. As protein: CSVDSQGAGGYTF. V usage is TRBV29-1 and J usage is TRBJ1-2; 8 bases match TRBD1. The CDR3 has 13 amino acids. In germline, CDR1 is SQVTM, CDR2 ANQGSEA. Unmatched junction bases numbered 7, after V lost 3 bases and J lost 7 bases.

The chain carries TRBV4-1 and TRBJ1-1; D unclear. V gave up 0 bases and J gave up 6 bases, with 11 bases separating them. The germline V gene has CDR1 MGHRA and CDR2 YSYEKL. CDR3 length equals 14 residues. The CDR3, as DNA: TGCGCCAGCAGCCAAGACGTCCTTTCCGCTGAAGCTTTCTTT. Translating gives CASSQDVLSAEAFF.